Each of the 27 T cell receptor beta chains below was sequenced from the same sample in a study of chemoradiotherapy in HPV16-positive cancers. The assay was immunoSEQ multiplex PCR, and TCRdb's table has in-frame clones only and misses some. Among approximately 7,000 clones, more than 65% were seen once, and the ten largest hold 5.5% to 7.5%. The material was tumor tissue, obtained from a patient who underwent chemoradiotherapy. Receptors were obtained from a human donor with HPV-associated anogenital cancer.

This chain connects TRBV5-1 to TRBJ2-2, with D unresolved. From germline, CDR1 is SGHRS and CDR2 YFSETQ. The ends were cut back, 4 bases at V and 6 bases at J, with 16 bases in the middle. There are 15 residues in the CDR3. The CDR3 nucleotides are TGCGCCAGCAGCACCTCCCCAGTGTCATCCGGGGAGCTGTTTTTT. Translated: CASSTSPVSSGELFF.

This chain joins TRBV30 and TRBJ1-6; tentative D call: TRBD1 (5 bases). This CDR3 comprises 14 residues. Germline V CDR1 and CDR2: GTSNPN, SVGIG (reference sequence). V was pared by 4 bases and J by 5 bases, with 12 bases between. The CDR3 bases are TGTGCCTGGACCACGGGGGGGAATAATTCACCCCTCCACTTT. This translates into CAWTTGGNNSPLHF. Supplemented by reference TRBV30 and TRBJ1-6, the full variable domain reads SQTIHQWPATLVQPVGSPLSLECTVEGTSNPNLYWYRQAAGRGLQLLFYSVGIGQISSEVPQNLSASRPQDRQFILSSKKLLLSDSGFYLCAWTTGGNNSPLHFGNGTRLTVT.

This rearrangement joins TRBV6-1 to TRBJ2-7; D might be TRBD1 (5 bases). The CDR3 consists of 14 residues. V lost 2 bases and J 2 bases, leaving 10 bases between the germline ends. Germline V gene sequence: CDR1 MNHNS, CDR2 SASEGT. CDR3 sequence (DNA): TGTGCCAGCAGTGAAAACCCAGGGACCTACGAGCAGTACTTC. Translation gives CASSENPGTYEQYF.

This rearrangement joins TRBV27 to TRBJ2-3; D unclear. V lost 3 bases, J lost 2 bases, and 6 bases lay in between. There are 13 residues in the CDR3. Germline V gives CDR1 MNHEY, CDR2 SMNVEV (reference sequence). The CDR3 coding sequence is TGTGCCAGCAGTTTTTGGTCCACAGATACGCAGTATTTT. Its translation is CASSFWSTDTQYF.

This clone was recorded only once. The CDR3 loop is CASSPLLLAGVSTDTQYF. In DNA form, the CDR3 reads TGTGCCAGCAGTCCTCTACTACTAGCGGGGGTGAGCACAGATACGCAGTATTTT. The chain recombines TRBV27 with TRBJ2-3; 11 bases are shared with TRBD2. CDR1 and CDR2 (germline): MNHEY, SMNVEV (reference sequence). The V gene end was trimmed by 5 bases and the J gene end by 0 bases; junction bases not matched to a gene: 10. The length of the CDR3 is 18 residues.

This clone occurred once. This chain connects TRBV6-6 to TRBJ2-5; 10 positions match TRBD1. The germline V gene has CDR1 MNHNY and CDR2 SVGAGI (reference sequence). J lost 4 bases, V lost 0 bases, and 5 bases had no gene match. CDR3 length equals 16 residues. The CDR3 region is CASSYSRTGGRETQYF. CDR3 in DNA: TGTGCCAGCAGTTACTCCCGGACAGGGGGACGAGAGACCCAGTACTTC.

V usage is TRBV6-5 and J usage is TRBJ1-2; 11 positions agree with TRBD1. CDR1 MNHEY and CDR2 SVGAGI come from the germline V gene. The CDR3 is 14 amino acids. Losses at the gene ends were 6 bases for V and 2 bases for J; bases not matched to a gene: 2. For the CDR3, the DNA is TGTGCCAGCAGGGGGACAGGGGGAAACTATGGCTACACCTTC. Translation gives CASRGTGGNYGYTF.

Turning to this clone: Other DNA sequences in this specimen translate into the identical CDR3. The rearrangement joins TRBV7-6 to TRBJ2-3; 11 bases line up with TRBD2. Germline V gene data show CDR1 as SGHVS and CDR2 as FNYEAQ. The CDR3 loop spans 16 amino acids. V lost 1 base to trimming and J lost 3 bases; unmatched junction nucleotides: 3. In nucleotides, the CDR3 is TGTGCCAGCAGCTTAGGAGCTAGCGGGGGGACAGATACGCAGTATTTT. This codes for CASSLGASGGTDTQYF.

The rearrangement links TRBV27 to TRBJ1-2; tentatively, D is TRBD1 (6 bases). CDR1 MNHEY and CDR2 SMNVEV come from the germline V gene (reference sequence). The CDR3 is 13 amino acids. Trimming removed 6 bases from V and 2 bases from J, with 10 bases in between. Written as DNA, the CDR3 is TGTGCCAGCAGGGGCACAGGGAACTATGGCTACACCTTC. Its translation: CASRGTGNYGYTF.

The chain links TRBV10-2 to TRBJ2-7, with 10 bases that match TRBD1. The J segment lost 7 bases and the V segment lost 3 bases, leaving 9 bases of the junction unmatched. Per germline, CDR1 WSHSY and CDR2 SAAADI. This CDR3 has 15 residues. CDR3 bases: TGCGCCAGCAGTGACAACCCGACAGGGGGCTGTGAGCAGTACTTC. Its protein is CASSDNPTGGCEQYF.

V gene TRBV2 combines with J gene TRBJ1-4; TRBD1 matches at 10 bases. CDR1 is SNHLY and CDR2 is FYNNEI in the germline V gene. The length of the CDR3 is 14 residues. Losses at the gene ends were 3 bases for V and 7 bases for J; bases not matched to a gene: 2. This chain's CDR3 is CASSDRDRGEKLFF. The DNA of the CDR3 is TGTGCCAGCAGTGACCGGGACAGGGGTGAAAAACTGTTTTTT. Full variable domain (outside the CDR3, taken from reference TRBV2 and TRBJ1-4): EPEVTQTPSHQVTQMGQEVILRCVPISNHLYFYWYRQILGQKVEFLVSFYNNEISEKSEIFDDQFSVERPDGSNFTLKIRSTKLEDSAMYFCASSDRDRGEKLFFGSGTQLSVL.

The V and J genes are TRBV7-8 and TRBJ2-3, with 10 nucleotides matching TRBD2. J gave up 1 base and V 2 bases, and 9 bases lay outside the gene matches. There are 18 residues in the CDR3. Germline CDR1 and CDR2: SGHVS and FQNEAQ. In DNA, the CDR3 is TGTGCCAGCAGCTTATATGGAGTAGCGGGAGGTGGCACAGATACGCAGTATTTT. Encoded protein: CASSLYGVAGGGTDTQYF.

The J gene is TRBJ2-7, the V gene TRBV7-6, with D perhaps matching TRBD1 (6 bases). Trimming took 3 bases from V and 6 from J, leaving 12 bases between them. This CDR3 is built from 13 residues. In germline, CDR1 is SGHVS, CDR2 FNYEAQ. CDR3 sequence: CASSFAGVGEQYF. CDR3 coding DNA: TGTGCCAGCAGCTTCGCAGGGGTCGGCGAGCAGTACTTC. Full variable domain (missing parts from reference TRBV7-6 and TRBJ2-7): GAGVSQSPRYKVTKRGQDVALRCDPISGHVSLYWYRQALGQGPEFLTYFNYEAQQDKSGLPNDRFSAERPEGSISTLTIQRTEQRDSAMYRCASSFAGVGEQYFGPGTRLTVT.

The chain has TRBV9 and TRBJ2-2; TRBD2 aligns across 10 bases. J gave up 8 bases and V 3 bases, and 10 bases lay outside the gene matches. The CDR3 extends over 16 amino acids. Germline CDR1 reads SGDLS; CDR2 reads YYNGEE. The CDR3 loop reads CASSGTSGAPGGELFF. The CDR3 coding sequence is TGTGCCAGCAGCGGGACTAGCGGAGCCCCCGGAGGGGAGCTGTTTTTT.

This chain links TRBV7-6 with TRBJ2-3; D possibly uses TRBD1 or TRBD2 (5 bases each). Trimming took off 0 bases at V and 0 bases at J, with 13 bases between the two ends. Germline V gene lookup returns CDR1 SGHVS and CDR2 FNYEAQ. The CDR3 runs 17 residues. The CDR3, as DNA: TGTGCCAGCAGCTTAGCGACAGCGGCTCGGAGCACAGATACGCAGTATTTT. As protein: CASSLATAARSTDTQYF.

This clone was detected only a few times. This chain uses TRBV7-9 with TRBJ1-2; D is uncertain. The CDR3 loop spans 14 amino acids. The germline V gene encodes CDR1 SEHNR and CDR2 FQNEAQ (reference sequence). V lost 5 bases, J lost 5 bases, and 15 bases lay in between. CDR3 region: CASSPSGTEYGYTF. The DNA for the CDR3 is TGTGCCAGCAGCCCCTCCGGAACAGAGTATGGCTACACCTTC. Together with reference TRBV7-9 and TRBJ1-2, the CDR3 gives the full variable domain: DTGVSQNPRHKITKRGQNVTFRCDPISEHNRLYWYRQTLGQGPEFLTYFQNEAQLEKSRLLSDRFSAERPKGSFSTLEIQRTEQGDSAMYLCASSPSGTEYGYTFGSGTRLTVV.

In its sample, this clone was seen a few times. The CDR3 here is CASSLGGTSGSADTQYF. The CDR3 nucleotides are TGTGCCAGCAGCTTAGGAGGGACTAGCGGGAGTGCCGATACGCAGTATTTT. This chain connects TRBV7-9 to TRBJ2-3; 14 positions agree with TRBD2. CDR1 is SEHNR and CDR2 is FQNEAQ in the germline V gene (reference sequence). J gave up 6 bases and V 1 base, and 6 bases lay outside the gene matches. The CDR3 has 17 residues.

This chain joins TRBV4-3 and TRBJ1-5; D uncertain. CDR1 is LGHNA and CDR2 is YSLEER in the germline V gene. Trimming shortened V by 4 bases and J by 7 bases, and 14 bases separated the two germline ends. CDR3 size: 14 residues. The CDR3 DNA sequence: TGCGCCAGCAGCCGAGCACCGGACCAGCAGCCCCAGCATTTT. Encoded protein: CASSRAPDQQPQHF.

The chain employs TRBV7-6 and TRBJ1-5, with D unresolved. V lost 1 base and J 1 base, leaving 8 bases between the germline ends. The length of the CDR3 is 15 residues. From germline, CDR1 is SGHVS and CDR2 FNYEAQ. The CDR3 DNA is TGTGCCAGCAGCTTAGGAGGGAAAAGCAATCAGCCCCAGCATTTT. Its translation is CASSLGGKSNQPQHF.

The J gene is TRBJ2-7, the V gene TRBV4-1, with TRBD2 matching over 7 bases. In germline, CDR1 is MGHRA, CDR2 YSYEKL. Trimming at V came to 0 bases and at J to 6 bases, leaving 8 bases not matched to a gene. The CDR3 consists of 15 residues. CDR3 region: CASSQDAGVLIEQYF. The DNA of the CDR3 is TGCGCCAGCAGCCAAGACGCGGGAGTCCTCATCGAGCAGTACTTC.

This chain connects TRBV19 to TRBJ1-2, with TRBD1 matching over 8 bases. This CDR3 has 14 residues. The V and J ends lost 9 bases and 6 bases, in that order; junction bases with no gene match: 12. Per germline, CDR1 LNHDA and CDR2 SQIVND (reference sequence). The CDR3 DNA follows: TGTGCCAGCAAAACCCCAACAGGGGGGGATGGCTACACCTTC. Translation: CASKTPTGGDGYTF. The whole variable domain, filled in from reference TRBV19 and TRBJ1-2, reads DGGITQSPKYLFRKEGQNVTLSCEQNLNHDAMYWYRQDPGQGLRLIYYSQIVNDFQKGDIAEGYSVSREKKESFPLTVTSAQKNPTAFYLCASKTPTGGDGYTFGSGTRLTVV.

This clone was found once. The gene calls are TRBV28 and TRBJ1-1; D gene unclear. V was trimmed by 7 bases and J by 4 bases, leaving 16 bases between them. The CDR3 contains 14 residues. Germline loops: CDR1 MDHEN, CDR2 SYDVKM. CDR3 nucleotides: TGTGCCAGCACGGCAGGATCAAGGAGCACTGAAGCTTTCTTT. Translation gives CASTAGSRSTEAFF.

The chain is built from TRBV5-6 and TRBJ2-3, with D hard to call. V lost 1 base, J lost 1 base, and 7 bases lay in between. The CDR3 runs to 14 residues. Germline V gene sequence: CDR1 SGHDT, CDR2 YYEEEE. CDR3 in DNA: TGTGCCAGCAGCTTGCCCCGGGGCACAGATACGCAGTATTTT. Amino acids: CASSLPRGTDTQYF.

The chain joins TRBV5-4 to TRBJ2-5, with a tentative D call TRBD2 (6 bases). CDR3 length: 14 residues. Trimming shortened V by 4 bases and J by 2 bases, and 12 bases separated the two germline ends. Germline CDR1 and CDR2: SGHNT and YYREEE (reference sequence). The DNA of the CDR3 is TGTGCCAGCAGCCCACCGGGACTGCAAGAGACCCAGTACTTC. Translation gives CASSPPGLQETQYF.

The J gene is TRBJ2-7, the V gene TRBV21-1; TRBD2, the table's D call, lacks a check against the DNA. TRBV21-1 is a pseudogene locus. This CDR3 region has 16 residues. The CDR3 sequence: CASFPGAQGGPYEQYF. The CDR3 DNA reads as TGTGCCAGCTTCCCCGGAGCTCAGGGAGGCCCCTACGAGCAGTACTTC.

This clone was recorded only once. The rearrangement joins TRBV5-5 to TRBJ2-7; tentative D call: TRBD1 (6 bases). Germline V gene lookup returns CDR1 SGHKS and CDR2 YYEKEE (reference sequence). The CDR3 runs 13 residues. V dropped 0 bases and J dropped 6 bases, with 10 bases sitting between them. The CDR3 here is CASSLVGGREQYF. DNA of the CDR3: TGTGCCAGCAGCTTGGTTGGGGGCCGCGAGCAGTACTTC. The full variable domain, with the rest looked up from reference TRBV5-5 and TRBJ2-7, is DAGVTQSPTHLIKTRGQQVTLRCSPISGHKSVSWYQQVLGQGPQFIFQYYEKEERGRGNFPDRFSARQFPNYSSELNVNALLLGDSALYLCASSLVGGREQYFGPGTRLTVT.

This chain connects TRBV11-2 to TRBJ2-2; D call uncertain. The CDR3 is 13 amino acids. Trimming took off 1 base at V and 4 bases at J, with 4 bases between the two ends. Germline lookup yields CDR1 SGHAT and CDR2 FQNNGV. The CDR3 reads CASSLGITGELFF. For the CDR3, the DNA is TGTGCCAGCAGCTTAGGTATCACCGGGGAGCTGTTTTTT.